A selection of T cell receptor beta chains follows, all from one sample in a study of T cell responses to AZD1222 COVID-19 vaccine. The method was immunoSEQ multiplex PCR; TCRdb's version includes in-frame clones alone and lacks a portion of them. The sample lists over 120,000 clones, roughly 90% occurring once. The material was peripheral blood, obtained on day 0 of AZD1222 vaccination. The source is an adult in good health. CDR3s leave out the opening cysteine and the closing phenylalanine or tryptophan. The size entry is marked missing in some rows and otherwise reads once, few, many or a size class.

size: .
V: TRBV4-1
CDR3: ASSQDGRDQETQY

size: .
V: TRBV5-1
CDR3: ASSRGGADTEAF

size: .
V: TRBV6-2/TRBV6-3
CDR3: ASSNGLAVITGELF

size: .
V: TRBV6-5
CDR3: ASSFGTGFTEAF

size: once
V: TRBV5-5
CDR3: ASSRVHSNQPQH

size: .
V: TRBV9
CDR3: ASSAGLAGGRPLETQY

size: .
V: TRBV5-6
CDR3: ASSLQGGGGYT

size: .
V: TRBV5-1
CDR3: ASSLPTDTQY

size: .
V: TRBV11-2
CDR3: ASSLRTVQF

size: .
V: TRBV15
CDR3: ATSGLQGGSYNEQF

size: .
V: TRBV2
CDR3: ASLVDGAGELF

size: .
V: TRBV5-1
CDR3: ASRSKGYEQY

size: .
V: TRBV7-8
CDR3: ASTSDTTNEKLF

size: few
V: TRBV28
CDR3: ASRERAGDYEQY

size: .
V: TRBV27
CDR3: ATTRGLGGRTDTQY

size: .
V: TRBV7-2
CDR3: ASSPLLRDQPQH

size: once
V: TRBV19
CDR3: ASSVRGSYNEQF

size: .
V: TRBV18
CDR3: ASSPTTSLAGGTYEQY

size: .
V: TRBV27
CDR3: ASSLVGTGIYGYT